This T cell receptor beta chain was recorded in a study of T cell clonality in common variable immunodeficiency (dated by TCRdb to about 2015). Results the study describes overall, beyond this receptor: Fewer TCRbeta clones were shared among CVID subjects than among healthy controls (p < 0.0001). CVID TCRbeta sequences reportedly showed fewer deletions and N-nucleotide insertions and lacked highly modified clones with 13 or more V deletions. Although equal DNA input was used, an average of approximately 82,000 unique sequences per sample was obtained for controls, compared with approximately 30,000 for CVID samples. According to the authors, figuring out what caused the increased clonality in CVID would require sequencing the repertoires of T cell subpopulations. TCRbeta clonality was higher in CVID subjects than in healthy controls (t-test p = 0.018), and the increase was most characteristic of about a third of subjects. Correlations between repertoire features and clinical complications were limited by patient heterogeneity within the CVID cohort.

For sequencing input, CVID and control samples contributed equivalent amounts of genomic DNA. For every sample, a 60 bp segment covering the rearranged TCRbeta CDR3 region was amplified and then sequenced. The immunoSEQ assay, a bias-corrected multiplex PCR with high-throughput sequencing, was employed for TCRbeta amplification. Per the original workflow: Every unique nucleotide sequence counted as a clone and was annotated with V, D and J genes, copy number and frequency. Sequences were labeled productive if in frame, and non-productive if out of frame or containing stop codons. As previously described, clonality was computed from Shannon's entropy. Mean CDR3 Kyte-Doolittle hydropathy was derived from the predicted amino acid sequences of productive clones. Using the R hclust function, scaled V gene usage was clustered hierarchically with Manhattan distance and complete linkage. Clone sharing by CDR3 amino acid sequence was assessed by resampling 12 repertoires per group over 100 rounds. The repertoires were searched for 70 published EBV-specific and approximately 250 published CMV-specific TCRbeta sequences. A couple of CVID samples that yielded fewer than 10,000 sequences were excluded from the analysis, so around 40 CVID repertoires were retained. Sourced from immuneACCESS, this table was stored by TCRdb with only in-frame sequences that have V and J called. A share of the clones is absent; for the studies checked, an unresolved V gene accounts for under half, and the remainder has no known explanation. The DNA was the basis for D and trimming; V, J and clone size are from that table. In this sample, over 30,000 clones appear, none counted once only. The ten largest clones represent 28% of the sample.

Only a few counts were recorded for this clone. The antigen it binds to is not known. One end of the junction does not line up with germline, which may come from a read error. The read ends 3 residues before the CDR3 terminus; that terminus is restored from the germline J gene. Standard criteria, namely reduction of serum IgG, IgA and/or IgM below the normal range together with specific antibody deficiency, were applied for the diagnosis of CVID. There were about 42 subjects in the CVID group (roughly 15 female and approximately 30 male), ranging in age from 9 to 64 years, with a mean age of 40. Most of the CVID patients and most of the healthy controls were of Caucasian heritage. At the time of study participation, every CVID subject had been on replacement immunoglobulin therapy for one year or longer. At blood collection, none of the CVID subjects was ill or on immunomodulatory or immunosuppressive medication. Heparinized peripheral whole blood samples of roughly 5 to 9 ml were obtained from each donor. Genomic DNA from adults with common variable immune deficiency (CVID) and from healthy adult controls was used to sequence TCRbeta CDR3 repertoires. Diluted blood was density-centrifuged over Hypaque 1077 or Ficoll-Paque to isolate peripheral blood mononuclear cells. Genomic DNA was extracted from unsorted mononuclear cells by Qiagen column purification or by a centrifugation-based method.

Via the germline V gene, CDR1 is MNHEY and CDR2 SVGEGT. Its CDR3 holds 12 amino acids, cysteine through phenylalanine. The 27 bases shown cover part of the CDR3, and their frame starts at base 1. The V and J genes are TRBV6-2 or TRBV6-3 and TRBJ1-6; a tentative D call is TRBD1 (5 bases match). Sequenced material: peripheral blood mononuclear cells. The sequence derives from a human donor with common variable immunodeficiency. Incomplete CDR3 DNA: TGTGCCAGCACCACACAGGTTTCAACC. Its translation reads: CASTTQVST. The full CDR3 is CASTTQVSTLHF.